Following are 28 T cell receptor beta chains from one sample sequenced in a study of cytomegalovirus exposure and HLA in healthy donors. Sequenced by immunoSEQ multiplex PCR; TCRdb stores in-frame clones only, minus some. The repertoire holds around 63,000 clones, with almost 97% as singletons. Sequenced material: PBMCs. These receptors were obtained from a woman between 18 and 30 years old in good health and CMV-seronegative.

This clone was observed a few times. The gene calls are TRBV19 and TRBJ1-5; possibly TRBD1 for D (6 bases). V was clipped by 7 bases and J by 3 bases, with 13 bases between them. Germline CDR1 reads LNHDA; CDR2 reads SQIVND (reference sequence). The CDR3 is made up of 14 amino acids. The CDR3 nucleotides read TGTGCCAGTAATCGCAGGGGTGCCAATCAGCCCCAGCATTTT. This encodes CASNRRGANQPQHF. Based on the CDR3 plus reference TRBV19 and TRBJ1-5, the full variable domain is DGGITQSPKYLFRKEGQNVTLSCEQNLNHDAMYWYRQDPGQGLRLIYYSQIVNDFQKGDIAEGYSVSREKKESFPLTVTSAQKNPTAFYLCASNRRGANQPQHFGDGTRLSIL.

CDR3 protein: CASSEGGGRGRETQYF. In DNA, the CDR3 is TGTGCCAGCAGTGAAGGGGGCGGCAGGGGGAGAGAGACCCAGTACTTC. V is TRBV6-1 and J is TRBJ2-5, with 7 bases that match TRBD1. With 1 base clipped from V and 4 bases from J, the junction kept 9 bases outside the gene matches. This CDR3 comprises 16 residues. Per the germline V gene, CDR1 is MNHNS and CDR2 is SASEGT.

CDR3 nucleotides: TGTGCCATCAGTGAGTTAGTAGGACAGGTTTCCTCTGGAAACACCATATATTTT. Amino acid sequence: CAISELVGQVSSGNTIYF. The J gene is TRBJ1-3, the V gene TRBV10-3; 7 bases agree with TRBD1. Per germline, CDR1 ENHRY and CDR2 SYGVKD. V shed 1 base, J shed 0 bases, and the junction held 9 bases outside the gene matches. The CDR3 spans 18 residues.

J is TRBJ1-1 and V is TRBV28, with 7 bases fitting TRBD1. J lost 3 bases, V lost 6 bases, and 16 bases had no gene match. CDR1 MDHEN and CDR2 SYDVKM come from the germline V gene. The CDR3 extends over 17 amino acids. The CDR3 sequence is CASSLPMTGTADTEAFF. The CDR3 DNA sequence: TGTGCCAGCAGCTTACCGATGACCGGGACAGCGGACACTGAAGCTTTCTTT.

The gene calls are TRBV7-9 and TRBJ1-4; D might be TRBD1 (5 bases). Looked up from germline, CDR1 is SEHNR and CDR2 is FQNEAQ (reference sequence). V lost 5 bases, J lost 4 bases, and 14 bases lay in between. This CDR3 region has 15 residues. The CDR3 nucleotides are TGTGCCAGCAGCCCAGCGGGGGAGATTAATGAAAAACTGTTTTTT. Protein: CASSPAGEINEKLFF.

The V call is TRBV20-1, the J call TRBJ1-1; D is unresolved. Germline V gives CDR1 DFQATT, CDR2 SNEGSKA (reference sequence). The CDR3 sequence is 11 residues long. Between the trimmed V and J ends, which lost 1 base and 7 bases, there was a span of 7 bases. In DNA form, the CDR3 reads TGCAGTGCTAGAGGAGGGTATGAAGCTTTCTTT. This gives the protein CSARGGYEAFF.

The chain combines TRBV27 with TRBJ2-1, with D possibly being TRBD2 (7 bases). Trimming cost V 1 base and J 9 bases, with 16 bases left between them. The CDR3 extends over 15 amino acids. Germline lookup yields CDR1 MNHEY and CDR2 SMNVEV (reference sequence). CDR3 residues: CASSLLGAGRGEQFF. The CDR3 DNA sequence: TGTGCCAGCAGTTTATTGGGGGCGGGGAGGGGTGAGCAGTTCTTC.

CDR3: CASSEGQGSGELFF. The CDR3 DNA is TGTGCCAGCAGCGAGGGACAGGGGTCCGGGGAGCTGTTTTTT. The rearrangement joins TRBV6-4 to TRBJ2-2, with 10 bases that match TRBD1. The germline gives CDR1 MRHNA, CDR2 SNTAGT. This CDR3 is built from 14 residues. V lost 6 bases to trimming and J lost 6 bases; unmatched junction nucleotides: 4.

The chain links TRBV10-3 to TRBJ1-4; 7 positions match TRBD1. Trimming cost V 7 bases and J 4 bases; bases outside gene matches: 6. Per germline, CDR1 ENHRY and CDR2 SYGVKD. The length of the CDR3 is 14 residues. The CDR3 loop is CAIKQGRDNEKLFF. For the CDR3, the DNA is TGTGCCATCAAACAGGGGCGAGATAATGAAAAACTGTTTTTT.

In its sample, this clone was seen a few times. The V call is TRBV2, the J call TRBJ2-7; a possible D gene is TRBD2 (5 bases). V lost 6 bases to trimming and J lost 3 bases, with 12 bases between them. The CDR3 consists of 13 residues. CDR1 is SNHLY and CDR2 is FYNNEI in the germline V gene. Written as DNA, the CDR3 is TGTGCCAGCAGCCCAGCGGACCACTACGAGCAGTACTTC. Residues: CASSPADHYEQYF.

This clone was seen just once. V and J are TRBV6-1 and TRBJ2-7, with D tentatively TRBD1 (6 bases). The CDR3 consists of 12 residues. V lost 7 bases and J 7 bases, leaving 14 bases between the germline ends. Per germline, CDR1 MNHNS and CDR2 SASEGT. The CDR3 sequence is CASTGTRWEQYF. CDR3 coding DNA: TGTGCCAGCACCGGGACACGGTGGGAGCAGTACTTC.

This clone was detected once. The chain links TRBV27 to TRBJ1-1, with D perhaps TRBD1 (6 bases). The CDR3 extends over 14 amino acids. Germline CDR1 reads MNHEY; CDR2 reads SMNVEV (reference sequence). Trimming took off 7 bases at V and 0 bases at J, with 12 bases between the two ends. In DNA, the CDR3 is TGTGCCAGCACCCCCGGGACAATGAACACTGAAGCTTTCTTT. It is translated as CASTPGTMNTEAFF.

This clone was seen just once. CDR3 sequence (DNA): TGCGCCAGCAGCAAGCAGGGCACAGATACGCAGTATTTT. This sequence encodes CASSKQGTDTQYF. The J gene is TRBJ2-3, the V gene TRBV4-1; D not resolved. Germline CDR1 MGHRA, CDR2 YSYEKL. The V gene lost 5 bases and the J gene lost 1 base, with 7 bases spanning the gap. The CDR3 contains 13 residues.

The rearrangement uses TRBV5-4 and TRBJ2-6, with D maybe TRBD1 (5 bases). CDR3 length equals 16 residues. The germline V gene encodes CDR1 SGHNT and CDR2 YYREEE (reference sequence). V was shortened by 1 base and J by 1 base, with 9 bases between the two germline ends. The CDR3 protein is CASSLMAGSGANVLTF. In DNA, the CDR3 is TGTGCCAGCAGCTTGATGGCAGGGTCTGGGGCCAACGTCCTGACTTTC.

V usage is TRBV4-3 and J usage is TRBJ1-5, with a weak D call TRBD1 (5 bases). The CDR3 runs 15 residues. CDR1 and CDR2 (germline): LGHNA, YSLEER. The V gene lost 0 bases and the J gene lost 3 bases, with 9 bases spanning the gap. The DNA of the CDR3 is TGCGCCAGCAGCCAAGACCAGGGAAACAATCAGCCCCAGCATTTT. Translated: CASSQDQGNNQPQHF.

Here the CDR3 reads CASTLIAQNQPQHF. The CDR3 bases are TGTGCCAGCACCCTAATCGCCCAAAATCAGCCCCAGCATTTT. The chain has TRBV6-6 and TRBJ1-5, with D uncertain. The CDR3 runs to 14 residues. In germline, CDR1 is MNHNY, CDR2 SVGAGI (reference sequence). Trimming left V 7 bases short and J 4 bases short, with 14 bases between.

The CDR3 DNA reads as TGTGCCAGCAGCTTAGGAGGCAGGGCCTATAGCAATCAGCCCCAGCATTTT. Residues: CASSLGGRAYSNQPQHF. The rearrangement joins TRBV7-8 to TRBJ1-5; D may be TRBD1 (5 bases). Germline CDR1 reads SGHVS; CDR2 reads FQNEAQ. The CDR3 consists of 17 residues. The V end was cut by 1 base, the J end by 0 bases, with 13 bases between. Based on the CDR3 plus reference TRBV7-8 and TRBJ1-5, the full variable domain is GAGVSQSPRYKVAKRGQDVALRCDPISGHVSLFWYQQALGQGPEFLTYFQNEAQLDKSGLPSDRFFAERPEGSVSTLKIQRTQQEDSAVYLCASSLGGRAYSNQPQHFGDGTRLSIL.

This clone has just one count. J is TRBJ2-1 and V is TRBV7-9; D might be TRBD2 (5 bases). V was cut by 1 base and J by 3 bases, with 10 bases left in between. This CDR3 is built from 15 residues. Looked up from germline, CDR1 is SEHNR and CDR2 is FQNEAQ (reference sequence). CDR3 sequence reads: CASSLGVSVYNEQFF. The DNA of the CDR3 is TGTGCCAGCAGCTTAGGAGTTAGCGTCTACAATGAGCAGTTCTTC.

The chain joins TRBV5-1 to TRBJ2-2; TRBD1 aligns across 7 bases. The V gene's germline CDR1 is SGHRS and CDR2 YFSETQ. Germline trimming cut 1 base from V and 1 base from J; bases unmatched to any gene: 10. The CDR3 is 18 residues long. CDR3 loop: CASSLMGRTGENTGELFF. The CDR3 DNA reads TGCGCCAGCAGCTTGATGGGGCGAACAGGGGAGAACACCGGGGAGCTGTTTTTT.

J is TRBJ2-1 and V is TRBV2, with 9 bases aligning to TRBD2. V lost 7 bases, J lost 5 bases, and 3 bases stayed unmatched. The CDR3 is 13 residues long. Germline CDR1 reads SNHLY; CDR2 reads FYNNEI. The CDR3 is CASTLAGHNEQFF. CDR3 DNA sequence: TGTGCCAGCACGCTAGCGGGACACAATGAGCAGTTCTTC.

This clone was counted once. The CDR3, as DNA: TGTGCCAGCAGCTTAGGGGGCAATACCTACGAGCAGTACTTC. Residues: CASSLGGNTYEQYF. The rearrangement links TRBV7-2 to TRBJ2-7, with a possible D match to TRBD1 (5 bases). The CDR3 is made up of 14 amino acids. The germline V and J ends were trimmed by 1 base and 2 bases, with 9 bases remaining between them. Looked up from germline, CDR1 is SGHTA and CDR2 is FQGNSA.

V usage is TRBV5-1 and J usage is TRBJ2-1; 13 bases map to TRBD2. Germline-derived CDR1 and CDR2 are SGHRS and YFSETQ. With 3 bases clipped from V and 5 bases from J, the junction kept 14 bases outside the gene matches. CDR3 length: 19 amino acids. The DNA of the CDR3 is TGCGCCAGCAGCTCCGGACTAGCGGGAGTGCAACCCCCCCACAATGAGCAGTTCTTC. As protein: CASSSGLAGVQPPHNEQFF.

This clone was observed a single time. The chain joins TRBV29-1 to TRBJ1-1; a weak D match, TRBD1 (6 bases). Trimming removed 4 bases at V and 2 bases at J, with 8 bases between. Germline CDR1 is SQVTM and CDR2 is ANQGSEA. CDR3 length equals 12 residues. The chain's CDR3 is CSVAGGNTEAFF. Written as DNA, the CDR3 is TGCAGCGTTGCGGGGGGCAACACTGAAGCTTTCTTT.

The sample holds one count of this clone. The gene calls are TRBV19 and TRBJ2-4; possibly TRBD2 for D (5 bases). CDR3 size: 15 residues. Trimming left V 3 bases short and J 3 bases short, with 12 bases between. Germline V gene data show CDR1 as LNHDA and CDR2 as SQIVND (reference sequence). CDR3 nucleotide sequence: TGTGCCAGTAGTATCGAGAGAGGGAACAAAAACATTCAGTACTTC. Its protein is CASSIERGNKNIQYF.

This rearrangement joins TRBV4-2 to TRBJ2-5, with D possibly being TRBD2 (5 bases). Germline V gene sequence: CDR1 LGHNA, CDR2 YNFKEQ. V lost 1 base and J lost 5, with 8 bases in between. The CDR3 is 13 amino acids. CDR3 in amino acids: CASSQGWRETQYF. The CDR3, as DNA: TGTGCCAGCAGCCAAGGGTGGAGGGAGACCCAGTACTTC.

This chain uses TRBV12-2 with TRBJ2-2; TRBD2 is taken as the D call from the table, unchecked against the DNA. TRBV12-2 is labeled a pseudogene. CDR3 length equals 15 residues. The CDR3 region is CASRFPTRWTGELFF. The CDR3 DNA is TGTGCAAGTCGCTTTCCGACGCGGTGGACCGGGGAGCTGTTTTTT.

This clone was recorded a few times. The gene calls are TRBV18 and TRBJ1-2; TRBD1 might be the D (6 bases). V was trimmed by 2 bases and J by 8 bases, leaving 15 bases between them. CDR3 size: 14 residues. Germline CDR1 and CDR2: KGHSH and LQKENI. The DNA of the CDR3 is TGTGCCAGCTCACCAAACCACGGGGGGCCCGGCTACACCTTC. Its protein is CASSPNHGGPGYTF. Drawing the rest from reference TRBV18 and TRBJ1-2, the complete variable domain is NAGVMQNPRHLVRRRGQEARLRCSPMKGHSHVYWYRQLPEEGLKFMVYLQKENIIDESGMPKERFSAEFPKEGPSILRIQQVVRGDSAAYFCASSPNHGGPGYTFGSGTRLTVV.

The chain employs TRBV7-8 and TRBJ2-7, with TRBD1 matching over 9 bases. This CDR3 region has 14 residues. Germline V lookup: CDR1 SGHVS, CDR2 FQNEAQ. V lost 5 bases and J lost 7; bases outside the gene matches: 9. The chain's CDR3 is CASSERTGVGEQYF. DNA of the CDR3: TGTGCCAGCAGCGAACGGACAGGGGTGGGGGAGCAGTACTTC.